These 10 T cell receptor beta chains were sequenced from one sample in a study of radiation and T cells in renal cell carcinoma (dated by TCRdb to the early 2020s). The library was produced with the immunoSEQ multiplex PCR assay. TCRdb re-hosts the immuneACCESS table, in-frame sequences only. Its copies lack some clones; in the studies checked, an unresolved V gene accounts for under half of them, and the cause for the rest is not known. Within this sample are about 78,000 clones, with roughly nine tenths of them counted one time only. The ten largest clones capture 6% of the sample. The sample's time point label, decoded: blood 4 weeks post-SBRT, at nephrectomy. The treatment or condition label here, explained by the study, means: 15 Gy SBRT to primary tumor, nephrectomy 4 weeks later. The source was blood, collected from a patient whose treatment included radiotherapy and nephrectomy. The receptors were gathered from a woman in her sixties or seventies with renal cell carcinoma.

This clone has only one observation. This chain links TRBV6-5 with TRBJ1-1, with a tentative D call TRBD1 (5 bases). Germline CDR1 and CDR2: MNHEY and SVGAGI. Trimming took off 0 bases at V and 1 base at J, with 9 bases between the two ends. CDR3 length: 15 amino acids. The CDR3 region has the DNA TGTGCCAGCAGTTACTCGGGGGGAAAGAACACTGAAGCTTTCTTT. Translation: CASSYSGGKNTEAFF.

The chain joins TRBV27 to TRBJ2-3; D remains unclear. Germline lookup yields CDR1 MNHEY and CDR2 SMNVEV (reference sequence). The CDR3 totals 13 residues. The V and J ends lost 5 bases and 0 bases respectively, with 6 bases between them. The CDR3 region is CASSKGSTDTQYF. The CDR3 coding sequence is TGTGCCAGCAGTAAAGGGAGCACAGATACGCAGTATTTT.

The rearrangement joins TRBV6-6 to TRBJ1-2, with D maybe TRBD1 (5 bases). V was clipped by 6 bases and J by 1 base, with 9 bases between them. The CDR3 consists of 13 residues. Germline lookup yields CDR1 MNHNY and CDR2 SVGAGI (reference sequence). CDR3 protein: CASRPDSNYGYTF. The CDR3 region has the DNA TGTGCCAGCAGACCAGACAGTAACTATGGCTACACCTTC.

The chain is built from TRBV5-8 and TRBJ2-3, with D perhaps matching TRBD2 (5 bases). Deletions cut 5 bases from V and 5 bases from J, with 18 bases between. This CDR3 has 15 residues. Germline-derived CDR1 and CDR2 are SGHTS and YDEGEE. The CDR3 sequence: CASRAAWLGGDTQYF. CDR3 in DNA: TGTGCCAGCAGAGCAGCTTGGCTCGGAGGAGATACGCAGTATTTT.

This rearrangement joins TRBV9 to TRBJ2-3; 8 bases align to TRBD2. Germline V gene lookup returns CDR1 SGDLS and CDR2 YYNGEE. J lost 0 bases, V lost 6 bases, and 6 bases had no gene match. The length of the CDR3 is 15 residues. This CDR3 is CASTSGGVSTDTQYF. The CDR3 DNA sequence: TGTGCCAGCACCTCGGGAGGGGTCAGCACAGATACGCAGTATTTT.

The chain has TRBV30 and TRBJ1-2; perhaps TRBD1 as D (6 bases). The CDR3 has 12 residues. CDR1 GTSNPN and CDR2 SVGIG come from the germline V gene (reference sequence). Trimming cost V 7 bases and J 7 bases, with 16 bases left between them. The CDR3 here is CAFLQGIIGYTF. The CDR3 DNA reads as TGTGCCTTCTTACAGGGTATTATTGGCTACACCTTC. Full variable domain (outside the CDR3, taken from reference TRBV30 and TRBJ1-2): SQTIHQWPATLVQPVGSPLSLECTVEGTSNPNLYWYRQAAGRGLQLLFYSVGIGQISSEVPQNLSASRPQDRQFILSSKKLLLSDSGFYLCAFLQGIIGYTFGSGTRLTVV.

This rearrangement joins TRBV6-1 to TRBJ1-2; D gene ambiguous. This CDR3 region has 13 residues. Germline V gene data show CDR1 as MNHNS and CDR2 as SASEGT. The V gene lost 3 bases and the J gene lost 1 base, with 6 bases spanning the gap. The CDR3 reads CASSEAVNYGYTF. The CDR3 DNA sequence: TGTGCCAGCAGTGAGGCGGTTAACTATGGCTACACCTTC.

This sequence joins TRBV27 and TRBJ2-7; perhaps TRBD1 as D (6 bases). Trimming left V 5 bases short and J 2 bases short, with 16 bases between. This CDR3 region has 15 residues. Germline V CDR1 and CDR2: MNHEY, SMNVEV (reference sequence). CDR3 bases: TGTGCCAGCAGTCCCTTTCCGGACAGTACCTACGAGCAGTACTTC. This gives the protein CASSPFPDSTYEQYF.

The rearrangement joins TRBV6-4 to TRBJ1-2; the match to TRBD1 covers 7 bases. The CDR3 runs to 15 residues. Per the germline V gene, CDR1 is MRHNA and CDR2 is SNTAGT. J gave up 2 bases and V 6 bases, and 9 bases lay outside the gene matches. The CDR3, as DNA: TGTGCCAGCAGGGTCACAGGGGTAGGGAACTATGGCTACACCTTC. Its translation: CASRVTGVGNYGYTF.

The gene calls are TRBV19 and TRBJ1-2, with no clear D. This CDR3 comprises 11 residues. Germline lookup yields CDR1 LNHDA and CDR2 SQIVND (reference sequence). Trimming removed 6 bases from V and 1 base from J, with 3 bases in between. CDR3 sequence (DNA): TGTGCCAGTAGGAGTAACTATGGCTACACCTTC. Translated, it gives CASRSNYGYTF.